The 20 T cell receptor beta chains below all came from one sample that was sequenced in a study of CD8+CD57+ T cells in acquired aplastic anemia. Researchers used genomic DNA as the template to profile TCR beta VDJ and CDR3. TCRdb reprocessed the reads via MiXCR and lists one record per CDR3 protein. The sample holds hundreds of thousands of distinct CDR3 sequences, 65% to 90% seen once. It was patients with CD8+CD57+ cell expansion by flow cytometry who were chosen for sequencing. Sequenced input: sorted CD4+, CD8+, or CD8+CD57+ T cells (not recorded which) from PBMCs. The receptors were gathered from a human donor with aplastic anemia.

This chain uses TRBV19 with TRBJ2-3, with TRBD2 identical over 7 bases. The end of the DNA fits TRBJ2-1 better, so the J call may be wrong. Germline V gene data show CDR1 as LNHDA and CDR2 as SQIVND (reference sequence). The CDR3 consists of 15 residues. CDR3 coding DNA: TGTGCCAGTAGTATAGCTAGCGGAACCAACGATGCACAGTTCTTC. Its protein is CASSIASGTNDAQFF.

Worth noting for this clonotype: This clone may be a read error of a much larger clone one base away. This is likely a read error, given that the CDR3 carries no conserved phenylalanine or tryptophan at its end. No DNA is shown, since the ends of the CDR3 on it are uncertain; the CDR3 is the one TCRdb lists. The V gene is TRBV7-8, the J gene TRBJ2-3; TRBD1, the table's D call, was not compared with the DNA. Inclusive of both ends, the CDR3 amounts to 14 amino acids. The V gene's germline CDR1 is SGHVS and CDR2 FQNEAQ. CDR3 sequence: CASSFAPDGTALSL.

Notes on this clonotype: With a much larger clone just one base away, this may be a read error. The CDR3 does not end in the conserved phenylalanine or tryptophan, so this is likely a read error. The DNA is left out, because the CDR3 cannot be placed on it with certainty; the CDR3 is given as TCRdb lists it. V usage is TRBV2 and J usage is TRBJ2-6; the DNA was not used to check the table's D call, TRBD1. The CDR3 extends over 16 residues, inclusive of both ends. The germline CDR1 and CDR2 sequences are SNHLY and FYNNEI. The CDR3 loop is CASGVGGTDTQYFLPG.

Remarks on this clonotype: Relative to the germline gene, one junction end is altered; a read error may explain this. The chain employs TRBV15 and TRBJ2-7; D possibly corresponds to TRBD2 (5 bases). The germline V gene encodes CDR1 LNHNV and CDR2 YYDKDF (reference sequence). CDR3 length: 14 residues. In nucleotides, the CDR3 is TGTGCCCCCAGCGGCCGAGGCCTTGCCTACGAGCAGTACTTC. It yields the protein CAPSGRGLAYEQYF.

CDR3 in amino acids: CASSLGAGGAYGYTF. CDR3 nucleotide sequence: TGTGCCAGCAGCTTGGGGGCGGGCGGCGCATATGGCTACACCTTC. V usage is TRBV11-1 and J usage is TRBJ1-2; perhaps TRBD1 as D (6 bases). Germline CDR1 reads SGHAT; CDR2 reads FQDESV (reference sequence). V was cut by 3 bases and J by 5 bases, with 16 bases left in between. This CDR3 is 15 amino acids long.

As concerns this clonotype: The junction departs from the called germline gene at one end, perhaps through a read error. V gene TRBV7-4 combines with J gene TRBJ2-5; D gene unclear. The CDR3 has 14 amino acids. Per germline, CDR1 SGHVT and CDR2 SQSDAQ. The DNA of the CDR3 is TGTGCCACCAGCAGGCGCTCCAGCCAAGAGAAGCAGTATTTC. This encodes CATSRRSSQEKQYF.

This clonotype was seen just once. The V gene is TRBV5-8, the J gene TRBJ2-5; the D gene could be TRBD1 or TRBD2 (5 bases each). The CDR3 consists of 13 residues. Per germline, CDR1 SGHTS and CDR2 YDEGEE. Trimming pared 4 bases from V and 3 bases from J, leaving 10 bases between. CDR3 region: CASSLRDEETQYF. The DNA of the CDR3 is TGTGCCAGCAGCCTTAGGGACGAAGAGACCCAGTACTTC. Drawing the rest from reference TRBV5-8 and TRBJ2-5, the complete variable domain is EAGVTQSPTHLIKTRGQQATLRCSPISGHTSVYWYQQALGLGLQFLLWYDEGEERNRGNFPPRFSGRQFPNYSSELNVNALELEDSALYLCASSLRDEETQYFGPGTRLLVL.

Remarks on this clonotype: Its ends do not fully match the called genes, so a read error is possible. The chain is built from TRBV25-1 and TRBJ2-1, with 7 positions matching TRBD1. Germline CDR1 MGHDK, CDR2 SYGVNS. The CDR3 has 15 amino acids. This chain's CDR3 is CASSDRDRRYNEQFF. Here the CDR3 DNA reads TGTGCTAGCAGTGACCGGGACAGACGATACAATGAGCAGTTCTTC.

This clonotype showed up just a few times. The rearrangement uses TRBV13 and TRBJ2-2; D is possibly TRBD1 or TRBD2 (6 bases each). V gave up 2 bases and J gave up 5 bases, with 9 bases separating them. Germline CDR1 is PRHDT and CDR2 is FYEKMQ (reference sequence). The CDR3 sequence is 14 residues long. The CDR3 DNA sequence: TGTGCCAGCAGCTTACAGGGGAGGACCGGGGAGCTGTTTTTT. It translates to CASSLQGRTGELFF. Using reference TRBV13 and TRBJ2-2 for the parts outside the CDR3, the full variable domain is AAGVIQSPRHLIKEKRETATLKCYPIPRHDTVYWYQQGPGQDPQFLISFYEKMQSDKGSIPDRFSAQQFSDYHSELNMSSLELGDSALYFCASSLQGRTGELFFGEGSRLTVL.

As to this clonotype: This may stem from a read error, because a much larger clone lies one nucleotide away. The V call is TRBV7-8, the J call TRBJ2-5, with D maybe TRBD2 (6 bases). The germline V and J ends were trimmed by 0 bases and 14 bases, with 22 bases remaining between them. Germline values: CDR1 SGHVS, CDR2 FQNEAQ. The CDR3 is 15 residues long. The CDR3 loop is CASSLAGGSDTQHYF. The CDR3 DNA reads TGTGCCAGCAGCTTAGCGGGAGGTTCCGATACGCAGCATTACTTC.

V is TRBV11-2 and J is TRBJ2-4; D remains unclear. Germline-derived CDR1 and CDR2 are SGHAT and FQNNGV. Trimming pared 8 bases from V and 9 bases from J, leaving 14 bases between. The CDR3 covers 12 residues. The CDR3 sequence is CASGVAASIQYF. CDR3 nucleotides: TGTGCCAGCGGAGTAGCTGCTAGCATTCAGTACTTC.

A remark on this clonotype: It is unclear where the CDR3 begins or ends on the DNA, so no DNA is shown, and the CDR3 is as TCRdb lists it. The V call is TRBV7-4, the J call TRBJ2-7; the table gives TRBD1 as D, unverified against the DNA. The CDR3 spans 18 amino acids, including both terminal residues. Germline values: CDR1 SGHVT, CDR2 SQSDAQ. The CDR3 region is CASSVHGGLAQAPYEQYV.

This clonotype appeared a single time. The CDR3, as DNA: TGTGCCAGCAGCGTAGGGGACGGGGGTGGCTACACCTTC. This codes for CASSVGDGGGYTF. This chain uses TRBV7-2 with TRBJ1-2; maybe TRBD1 (5 bases). Germline V gene lookup returns CDR1 SGHTA and CDR2 FQGNSA. The CDR3 loop spans 13 amino acids. V lost 5 bases to trimming and J lost 7 bases, with 14 bases between them.

Remarks on this clonotype: Germline and junction disagree at one end, which may indicate a read error. V is TRBV9 and J is TRBJ2-3; D may be TRBD1 (5 bases). Germline loops: CDR1 SGDLS, CDR2 YYNGEE. The CDR3 runs 15 residues. In DNA form, the CDR3 reads TGTGCCAGCAGCTTAGTGACAGTGGCAACGGATACGGAGTATTTT. This translates into CASSLVTVATDTEYF.

This clonotype was seen many times. The DNA is omitted, as the CDR3 cannot be located on it reliably, and the CDR3 follows TCRdb's listing. The chain employs TRBV9 and TRBJ1-2. The CDR3 adds up to 16 amino acids, both ends counted. CDR1 SGDLS and CDR2 YYNGEE come from the germline V gene. The CDR3 here is CASSVGSDTQYFGYTF.

With respect to this clonotype: The CDR3 end shows no conserved phenylalanine or tryptophan, and so a read error is likely. No DNA is shown, since the ends of the CDR3 on it are uncertain; the CDR3 is the one TCRdb lists. The chain employs TRBV7-9 and TRBJ2-3; the table's D gene call, TRBD2, was not cross checked with the DNA. Counting both end residues, the CDR3 totals 13 amino acids. Germline V gene sequence: CDR1 SEHNR, CDR2 FQNEAQ (reference sequence). The chain's CDR3 is CASSFERSGGHDL.

This chain links TRBV7-2 with TRBJ2-1; 10 nucleotides match TRBD2. The CDR3 contains 16 residues. The V and J ends lost 3 bases and 12 bases, in that order; junction bases with no gene match: 14. Per the germline V gene, CDR1 is SGHTA and CDR2 is FQGNSA. The CDR3 region is CASSFQSSGGGDGQFF. The CDR3 DNA is TGTGCCAGCAGCTTTCAGAGCAGCGGGGGGGGAGACGGGCAGTTCTTC.

The chain has TRBV7-8 and TRBJ2-5; TRBD2 aligns across 8 bases. This CDR3 has 14 amino acids. The germline CDR1 and CDR2 sequences are SGHVS and FQNEAQ. Losses at the gene ends were 10 bases for V and 5 bases for J; bases not matched to a gene: 12. DNA for the CDR3: TGTGCCAACGACTTAGCGGGGTGCCCCGAGACCCAGTACTTC. This translates into CANDLAGCPETQYF.

For this clonotype: The final CDR3 position lacks the conserved phenylalanine or tryptophan, pointing to a likely read error. The chain couples TRBV7-9 to TRBJ2-3, with 9 nucleotides matching TRBD2. The CDR3 contains 13 residues. Germline assignment: CDR1 SEHNR and CDR2 FQNEAQ (reference sequence). With 11 bases clipped from V and 1 base from J, the junction kept 4 bases outside the gene matches. CDR3 loop: CAGGGGGTDTQYG. CDR3 bases: TGTGCCGGCGGGGGGGGTGGCACAGATACGCAGTATGGG.

Only one count was recorded for this clonotype. Lacking the conserved final phenylalanine or tryptophan, this CDR3 likely reflects a read error. No DNA is shown, since the ends of the CDR3 on it are uncertain; the CDR3 is the one TCRdb lists. CDR3 sequence reads: CASSLAGETDTQ. The V call is TRBV7-8, the J call TRBJ2-5. The CDR3 is 12 residues long, ends included. The germline CDR1 and CDR2 sequences are SGHVS and FQNEAQ.